These 10 T cell receptor beta chains originate from one sample sequenced in a study of tumor and adjacent non-tumor tissue in lung cancer. The library came from three nested PCR rounds adapted from ARM-PCR protocols. TCRdb analysed the multiplex PCR reads with MiXCR anew, one entry per CDR3 protein. The sample consists of around 200,000 distinct CDR3 sequences, approximately 74% of them appearing once. This sample's RNA came from whole unsorted tissue. Sample: lung tumor tissue. The receptors originated from a man aged 55 to 69 with non-small cell lung cancer.

Notes on this clonotype: One junction end disagrees with the germline gene, perhaps due to a read error. The chain joins TRBV11-2 to TRBJ2-7; tentatively, D is TRBD2 (6 bases). The CDR3 runs to 15 residues. Germline V gene lookup returns CDR1 SGHAT and CDR2 FQNNGV. The CDR3 nucleotides are TGTGCCAGCAGATTAGTCCCGGTGGGAGGCTACGAACAGTACTTC. Protein sequence: CASRLVPVGGYEQYF.

Notes on this clonotype: A read error is likely, as this CDR3 ends without the conserved phenylalanine or tryptophan. V and J are TRBV6-5 and TRBJ2-1; 8 bases are shared with TRBD1. This CDR3 region has 15 residues. The germline gives CDR1 MNHEY, CDR2 SVGAGI. For the CDR3, the DNA is TGTACCAGCAGTTACTTTCCTGGACAGGGCTATGAGCAGTTCATC. Translated: CTSSYFPGQGYEQFI.

A remark on this clonotype: This may come from a read error, since a much larger clone is one base off. V and J are TRBV5-1 and TRBJ2-3, with D unclear. Germline lookup yields CDR1 SGHRS and CDR2 YFSETQ. CDR3 length: 17 residues. Trimming stripped 5 bases from V and 0 bases from J, with 19 bases between. In DNA, the CDR3 is TGCGCCAGCAGGAACGTTCTTCCAGTGGCTAGCACAGATACGCAGTATTTT. It encodes CASRNVLPVASTDTQYF.

This clonotype was seen repeatedly, ten times or more. This chain connects TRBV28 to TRBJ1-5; unclear D gene. The germline gives CDR1 MDHEN, CDR2 SYDVKM. The CDR3 sequence is 17 residues long. V shed 7 bases and J shed 1 base, with 20 bases lying between them. The CDR3 reads CASTTGPLGLSNQPQHF. CDR3 nucleotides: TGTGCCAGCACTACTGGACCTCTAGGGTTGAGCAATCAGCCCCAGCATTTT.

As concerns this clonotype: A much larger clonotype is one base distant, so this may be a read error. The gene calls are TRBV12-3 or TRBV12-4 and TRBJ2-3, with D perhaps TRBD1 or TRBD2 (5 bases each). The CDR3 consists of 13 residues. V was shortened by 10 bases and J by 7 bases, with 18 bases between the two germline ends. DNA of the CDR3: TGTGCCAACACCAGGGACCTCATAAATACGCAGTATTTT. Protein product: CANTRDLINTQYF.

On this clonotype itself: At one of its ends the junction is not consistent with the germline gene, which may arise from a read error. The genes are TRBV20-1 and TRBJ2-5, with a possible D match to TRBD2 (5 bases). This CDR3 comprises 12 residues. Germline V lookup: CDR1 DFQATT, CDR2 SNEGSKA (reference sequence). The CDR3 here is CSTRPSQETQYF. The CDR3 bases are TGCAGTACTAGACCATCCCAAGAGACCCAGTATTTC.

This clonotype was seen repeatedly, ten times or more. The chain is built from TRBV11-3 and TRBJ2-3, with D tentatively TRBD1 or TRBD2 (6 bases each). This CDR3 is 16 amino acids long. CDR1 is SGHNT and CDR2 is YENEEA in the germline V gene. Trimming pared 5 bases from V and 0 bases from J, leaving 15 bases between. The CDR3 DNA is TGTGCCAGCAGCCCCCTCGGGGGCGGGAGCACAGATACGCAGTATTTT. It is translated as CASSPLGGGSTDTQYF.

This chain connects TRBV20-1 to TRBJ2-5, with 9 bases identical to TRBD1. The CDR3 consists of 12 residues. Losses at the gene ends were 5 bases for V and 5 bases for J; bases not matched to a gene: 3. Per the germline V gene, CDR1 is DFQATT and CDR2 is SNEGSKA (reference sequence). The DNA of the CDR3 is TGCAGTGCTGCGACAGGGGGGGAGACCCAGTACTTC. Amino acid sequence: CSAATGGETQYF.

The gene calls are TRBV20-1 and TRBJ2-7, with TRBD1 as a possible D gene (6 bases). CDR3 length: 14 amino acids. V was shortened by 5 bases and J by 1 base, with 15 bases between the two germline ends. Germline V gene data show CDR1 as DFQATT and CDR2 as SNEGSKA (reference sequence). CDR3 sequence: CSAVFNRASYEQYF. CDR3 nucleotide sequence: TGCAGTGCTGTGTTTAACAGGGCTTCCTACGAGCAGTACTTC.

As concerns this clonotype: A much larger clone lies one base from this, so it may be a read error. V gene TRBV5-4 combines with J gene TRBJ1-6; TRBD1 might be the D (6 bases). The CDR3 runs to 15 residues. Trimming cost V 0 bases and J 9 bases, with 13 bases left between them. In germline, CDR1 is SGHNT, CDR2 YYREEE (reference sequence). The CDR3 reads CASSLGTAASSPLHF. In DNA, the CDR3 is TGTGCCAGCAGCTTGGGGACAGCTGCTAGTTCACCCCTCCACTTT. The variable domain in full, with the rest retrieved from reference TRBV5-4 and TRBJ1-6, is ETGVTQSPTHLIKTRGQQVTLRCSSQSGHNTVSWYQQALGQGPQFIFQYYREEENGRGNFPPRFSGLQFPNYSSELNVNALELDDSALYLCASSLGTAASSPLHFGNGTRLTVT.